This entry lists 28 T cell receptor beta chains sequenced from one sample in a study of radiotherapy plus CTLA-4 blockade in lung cancer (dated by TCRdb to the late 2010s). Library method: the immunoSEQ multiplex PCR assay. TCRdb provides this immuneACCESS table in a form limited to in-frame rearrangements. Some clones are lacking; in checked studies, under half of them reflect an unresolved V gene, and why the rest are absent is not known. This sample gives approximately 97,000 clones in total; roughly 80% of them show up just once. Around 0.8% of the sample comes from the top ten. The source material was peripheral blood, sampled from a patient treated with radiotherapy plus ipilimumab. The receptor set was obtained from a human donor with non-small cell lung cancer who had stable disease on radiotherapy plus ipilimumab.

The chain has TRBV18 and TRBJ1-2; 9 nucleotides align to TRBD1. Germline V gene sequence: CDR1 KGHSH, CDR2 LQKENI. Trimming cost V 3 bases and J 1 base; bases outside gene matches: 3. The CDR3 spans 15 residues. The CDR3 spells CASSPDRGSNYGYTF. CDR3 sequence (DNA): TGTGCCAGCTCACCCGACAGGGGGAGTAACTATGGCTACACCTTC.

The chain carries TRBV29-1 and TRBJ2-1, with 12 nucleotides matching TRBD2. The V segment lost 8 bases and the J segment 0 bases; nucleotides outside the gene matches: 14. Germline CDR1 is SQVTM and CDR2 is ANQGSEA. The CDR3 runs to 18 residues. In nucleotides, the CDR3 is TGCAGCACGAACCCGGGACTAGCGGGTACGAGCTCCTACAATGAGCAGTTCTTC. It translates to CSTNPGLAGTSSYNEQFF.

This clone was counted a few times. This sequence joins TRBV5-5 and TRBJ1-2; perhaps TRBD1 as D (5 bases). The V end lost 1 base, the J end lost 7 bases, and 14 bases lay between the germline ends. The CDR3 has 14 amino acids. From germline, CDR1 is SGHKS and CDR2 YYEKEE (reference sequence). The CDR3 here is CASSLPRGAGGYTF. The CDR3 DNA follows: TGTGCCAGCAGCTTGCCGAGAGGGGCGGGTGGCTACACCTTC.

This clone was detected a few times. The chain couples TRBV5-1 to TRBJ1-1; perhaps TRBD1 as D (6 bases). V lost 4 bases and J lost 2, with 9 bases in between. From germline, CDR1 is SGHRS and CDR2 YFSETQ. The CDR3 contains 13 residues. CDR3 DNA: TGCGCCAGCAGCCGGACAGCCAACACTGAAGCTTTCTTT. Its protein is CASSRTANTEAFF. The variable domain in full, with the rest retrieved from reference TRBV5-1 and TRBJ1-1, is KAGVTQTPRYLIKTRGQQVTLSCSPISGHRSVSWYQQTPGQGLQFLFEYFSETQRNKGNFPGRFSGRQFSNSRSEMNVSTLELGDSALYLCASSRTANTEAFFGQGTRLTVV.

This chain links TRBV30 with TRBJ2-4; weak D call: TRBD1 (7 bases). The germline V gene has CDR1 GTSNPN and CDR2 SVGIG (reference sequence). The CDR3 length is 15 residues. Trimming removed 4 bases from V and 0 bases from J, with 13 bases in between. The CDR3 bases are TGTGCCTGGATCGCAGGGGGACTAGCCAAAAACATTCAGTACTTC. Its protein product is CAWIAGGLAKNIQYF.

V and J are TRBV9 and TRBJ2-3; TRBD2 matches 13 bases. This CDR3 is built from 17 residues. Germline-derived CDR1 and CDR2 are SGDLS and YYNGEE. With V trimmed by 4 bases and J by 2 bases, 7 bases remained unmatched. DNA for the CDR3: TGTGCCAGCAGCCCCCGACTAGCGGGGGGAAACACAGATACGCAGTATTTT. It is translated as CASSPRLAGGNTDTQYF.

This clone has only a few counts. This chain connects TRBV6-5 to TRBJ2-7; D gene ambiguous. Trimming took 8 bases from V and 3 from J, leaving 8 bases between them. Germline V CDR1 and CDR2: MNHEY, SVGAGI. This CDR3 spans 11 amino acids. CDR3 residues: CASSAGYEQYF. The DNA for the CDR3 is TGTGCCAGCTCCGCAGGCTACGAGCAGTACTTC.

The chain uses TRBV15 and TRBJ2-3; no definite D call. The CDR3 runs to 13 residues. Germline CDR1 is LNHNV and CDR2 is YYDKDF (reference sequence). V shed 4 bases and J shed 6 bases, with 11 bases lying between them. This CDR3 reads CATSIYPPDTQYF. The CDR3 DNA reads TGTGCCACCAGCATCTACCCACCCGATACGCAGTATTTT.

The CDR3: CASSRDRSSYNSPLHF. Here the CDR3 DNA reads TGTGCCAGCAGCCGGGACAGGAGCTCCTATAATTCACCCCTCCACTTT. V is TRBV28 and J is TRBJ1-6, with TRBD1 identical over 8 bases. The CDR3 length is 16 residues. CDR1 MDHEN and CDR2 SYDVKM come from the germline V gene. The trim removed 6 bases at V and 0 bases at J, leaving 4 bases unmatched.

V is TRBV5-4 and J is TRBJ2-5, with a tentative D call TRBD1 (5 bases). Germline CDR1 and CDR2: SGHNT and YYREEE (reference sequence). The V end was cut by 4 bases, the J end by 2 bases, with 9 bases between. The CDR3 is made up of 13 amino acids. In DNA form, the CDR3 reads TGTGCCAGCAGCCCGACAGTACAAGAGACCCAGTACTTC. Translation: CASSPTVQETQYF.

A single count supports this clone. The chain is built from TRBV5-4 and TRBJ2-2; 9 nucleotides agree with TRBD1. Per germline, CDR1 SGHNT and CDR2 YYREEE (reference sequence). The CDR3 totals 15 residues. V was clipped by 5 bases and J by 4 bases; unmatched bases: 6. CDR3 sequence reads: CASRGGTGSTGELFF. The CDR3 region has the DNA TGTGCCAGCAGAGGGGGGACAGGGAGCACCGGGGAGCTGTTTTTT.

The chain uses TRBV19 and TRBJ2-7; 8 bases map to TRBD1. The V gene end was trimmed by 5 bases and the J gene end by 4 bases; junction bases not matched to a gene: 10. Germline lookup yields CDR1 LNHDA and CDR2 SQIVND (reference sequence). The CDR3 runs 15 residues. The CDR3 bases are TGTGCCAGTAGTCTACCGGGACAGGTTGTGTACGAGCAGTACTTC. Its protein is CASSLPGQVVYEQYF.

J is TRBJ2-4 and V is TRBV2; TRBD1 is a possible D gene (5 bases). The CDR3 loop spans 12 amino acids. V gave up 6 bases and J gave up 6 bases, with 9 bases separating them. The germline gives CDR1 SNHLY, CDR2 FYNNEI. The CDR3 here is CASSVQGNIQYF. The DNA for the CDR3 is TGTGCCAGCAGCGTTCAGGGAAACATTCAGTACTTC.

The chain joins TRBV27 to TRBJ2-5, with no clear D. Germline CDR1 is MNHEY and CDR2 is SMNVEV (reference sequence). V was trimmed by 5 bases and J by 5 bases, leaving 12 bases between them. This CDR3 is 13 amino acids long. The CDR3 reads CASSRLRRETQYF. The CDR3 DNA is TGTGCCAGCAGTCGCCTCCGTCGGGAGACCCAGTACTTC.

This CDR3 reads CASNKRSSTTYNEQFF. The CDR3 DNA follows: TGTGCCAGCAACAAGCGGAGTTCTACTACCTACAATGAGCAGTTCTTC. The chain carries TRBV6-6 and TRBJ2-1, with D maybe TRBD2 (5 bases). The CDR3 spans 16 residues. From germline, CDR1 is MNHNY and CDR2 SVGAGI (reference sequence). Between the trimmed V and J ends, which lost 7 bases and 2 bases, there was a span of 18 bases.

The rearrangement uses TRBV5-1 and TRBJ2-1, with D possibly being TRBD2 (5 bases). The CDR3 extends over 15 amino acids. The V gene's germline CDR1 is SGHRS and CDR2 YFSETQ. Trimming stripped 0 bases from V and 4 bases from J, with 11 bases between. CDR3 sequence (DNA): TGCGCCAGCAGCTTGGACAGCACGGGATACAATGAGCAGTTCTTC. It is translated as CASSLDSTGYNEQFF.

The chain links TRBV6-5 to TRBJ2-4; D tentatively fits TRBD1 or TRBD2 (5 bases each). CDR1 and CDR2 from the germline V gene are MNHEY and SVGAGI. Trimming cost V 6 bases and J 0 bases, with 12 bases left between them. This CDR3 contains 15 residues. The CDR3 nucleotides are TGTGCCAGCAGCCGAGCGGACATAGCCAAAAACATTCAGTACTTC. This sequence encodes CASSRADIAKNIQYF.

The V call is TRBV15, the J call TRBJ1-4, with no clear D. The V end lost 0 bases, the J end lost 5 bases, and 7 bases lay between the germline ends. The CDR3 consists of 14 residues. Germline V gene sequence: CDR1 LNHNV, CDR2 YYDKDF (reference sequence). The CDR3 sequence is CATSRDIQNEKLFF. CDR3 sequence (DNA): TGTGCCACCAGCAGAGATATACAGAATGAAAAACTGTTTTTT.

J is TRBJ2-1 and V is TRBV29-1, with TRBD1 as a possible D gene (5 bases). CDR1 and CDR2 from the germline V gene are SQVTM and ANQGSEA. V shed 6 bases and J shed 1 base, with 16 bases lying between them. The CDR3 is 15 amino acids. For the CDR3, the DNA is TGCAGCGTCCGAGCAGGGTCTGGGTCCTACAATGAGCAGTTCTTC. Its protein is CSVRAGSGSYNEQFF.

The V gene is TRBV5-1, the J gene TRBJ2-3, with a tentative D call TRBD2 (7 bases). Germline V lookup: CDR1 SGHRS, CDR2 YFSETQ. Between the trimmed V and J ends, which lost 4 bases and 5 bases, there was a span of 23 bases. The CDR3 totals 17 residues. Written as DNA, the CDR3 is TGCGCCAGCAGCGGGGGAAGGCGGGGGCCCTCCCGAGATACGCAGTATTTT. The encoded protein is CASSGGRRGPSRDTQYF.

The chain uses TRBV15 and TRBJ1-5; TRBD1 matches 7 bases. CDR3 length equals 20 residues. Germline V gene lookup returns CDR1 LNHNV and CDR2 YYDKDF (reference sequence). V trimming: 1 base; J trimming: 4 bases; junction bases outside the gene matches: 19. The CDR3 loop is CATSRVLLQLGAGGNQPQHF. CDR3 coding DNA: TGTGCCACCAGCAGAGTGTTACTTCAACTTGGTGCAGGGGGAAATCAGCCCCAGCATTTT.

This chain links TRBV25-1 with TRBJ1-6; a weak D match, TRBD1 (5 bases). CDR1 MGHDK and CDR2 SYGVNS come from the germline V gene. V shed 6 bases and J shed 8 bases, with 8 bases lying between them. The CDR3 contains 12 residues. This chain's CDR3 is CASSRGDSPLHF. The CDR3 bases are TGTGCCAGCAGCCGGGGGGATTCACCCCTCCACTTT.

The rearrangement links TRBV11-2 to TRBJ1-1; D gene unclear. The V end was cut by 5 bases, the J end by 0 bases, with 10 bases between. CDR3 length equals 14 residues. The V gene's germline CDR1 is SGHAT and CDR2 FQNNGV. DNA of the CDR3: TGTGCCAGCAGCCCGAGACAAATGAACACTGAAGCTTTCTTT. Translation gives CASSPRQMNTEAFF. The full variable domain, in which reference TRBV11-2 and TRBJ1-1 provide the parts outside the CDR3, is EAGVAQSPRYKIIEKRQSVAFWCNPISGHATLYWYQQILGQGPKLLIQFQNNGVVDDSQLPKDRFSAERLKGVDSTLKIQPAKLEDSAVYLCASSPRQMNTEAFFGQGTRLTVV.

V is TRBV7-7 and J is TRBJ2-5; D possibly corresponds to TRBD1 (5 bases). CDR1 is SSHAT, CDR2 FNYEAQ, per germline (reference sequence). Deletions cut 0 bases from V and 3 bases from J, with 8 bases between. This CDR3 comprises 14 residues. Here the CDR3 DNA reads TGTGCCAGCAGCTTAGCGGGGCAGAAAGAGACCCAGTACTTC. Amino acid sequence: CASSLAGQKETQYF.

The J gene is TRBJ2-1, the V gene TRBV28; 9 bases fit TRBD2. Trimming removed 10 bases from V and 8 bases from J; junction bases left unmatched: 12. Germline assignment: CDR1 MDHEN and CDR2 SYDVKM. This CDR3 region has 14 residues. CDR3 sequence: CATTRGGRAHEQFF. The CDR3 DNA reads as TGTGCCACCACTAGGGGCGGGAGGGCCCATGAGCAGTTCTTC.

The gene calls are TRBV7-9 and TRBJ2-1, with no clear D. This CDR3 has 12 residues. Germline CDR1 and CDR2: SEHNR and FQNEAQ (reference sequence). V gave up 2 bases and J gave up 8 bases, with 7 bases separating them. CDR3 in DNA: TGTGCCAGCAGCTTAAGCTGGGATGAGCAGTTCTTC. Amino acids: CASSLSWDEQFF. Full variable domain (rest looked up from reference TRBV7-9 and TRBJ2-1): DTGVSQNPRHKITKRGQNVTFRCDPISEHNRLYWYRQTLGQGPEFLTYFQNEAQLEKSRLLSDRFSAERPKGSFSTLEIQRTEQGDSAMYLCASSLSWDEQFFGPGTRLTVL.

V gene TRBV20-1 combines with J gene TRBJ2-7; TRBD2 is a possible D gene (6 bases). CDR1 is DFQATT, CDR2 SNEGSKA, per germline (reference sequence). This CDR3 comprises 11 residues. With 3 bases removed from V and 8 bases from J, the gap between germline ends came to 11 bases. The CDR3 loop reads CSARLGGQQYF. The CDR3 region has the DNA TGCAGTGCTAGGCTCGGGGGACAGCAGTACTTC.

This clone has just one count. The CDR3 here is CASSSQGFNGYTF. CDR3 in DNA: TGTGCCAGCAGCTCACAGGGTTTTAATGGCTACACCTTC. The chain has TRBV27 and TRBJ1-2; tentatively, D is TRBD1 (6 bases). This CDR3 contains 13 residues. Germline V gene lookup returns CDR1 MNHEY and CDR2 SMNVEV (reference sequence). V was shortened by 6 bases and J by 6 bases, with 14 bases between the two germline ends.